Listed here is a single T cell receptor (beta chain). Study processing details: Nucleated cell number was recorded as an estimate derived from reference gene primer amplification. The protocol was immunoSEQ multiplex PCR, while the TCRdb copy is restricted to in-frame clones and leaves out a portion. Clonal size and the V and J genes are those of that table, whereas D and trimming came from the DNA. The sample consists of roughly 100,000 clones, about nine tenths of them appearing once. The sample is drawn from a study of blood T cell repertoires in COVID-19. For the study at large: Acute-phase and convalescent COVID-19 samples originated in the United States, Italy and Spain.

Between the trimmed V and J ends, which lost 0 bases and 5 bases, there was a span of 11 bases. Germline V lookup: CDR1 LGHDT, CDR2 YNNKEL (reference sequence). This CDR3 comprises 15 residues. The chain recombines TRBV3-1 (or the pseudogene TRBV3-2) with TRBJ1-5; D might be TRBD1 (5 bases). The sequence was collected from an elderly woman in a cohort sampled during active COVID-19. Sequencing input: peripheral blood. The CDR3 bases are TGTGCCAGCAGCCAAGACGTAGGGGCCCATCAGCCCCAGCATTTT. Protein product: CASSQDVGAHQPQHF.